The next 6 T cell receptor beta chains were all read from a single sample in a study of shared clonotypes between healthy human individuals. Sequencing was performed with immunoSEQ multiplex PCR; in TCRdb, only in-frame clones are kept and a portion is missing. The sample has roughly 650,000 clones, roughly 97% seen once. The sequenced sample consisted of naive CD4+ T cells sorted from blood. Subset in this sample: CD45RA+ positively selected. These receptors all come from a woman aged 25 to 45 in good health.

This clone appeared once. The chain recombines TRBV27 with TRBJ1-1; TRBD1 matches at 8 bases. This CDR3 has 17 residues. After removal of 6 bases from V and 5 bases from J, the junction contained 17 bases not matched to a gene. Germline-derived CDR1 and CDR2 are MNHEY and SMNVEV (reference sequence). CDR3: CASRIRTGTEGRTEAFF. The CDR3 nucleotides are TGTGCCAGCAGGATTAGGACAGGGACGGAGGGAAGGACTGAAGCTTTCTTT.

The chain joins TRBV5-8 to TRBJ2-1; a weak D match, TRBD2 (6 bases). Germline CDR1 reads SGHTS; CDR2 reads YDEGEE. This CDR3 contains 15 residues. V was trimmed by 5 bases and J by 5 bases, leaving 17 bases between them. CDR3 sequence reads: CASRLGGGPDNEQFF. The CDR3 DNA sequence: TGTGCCAGCAGGCTGGGTGGAGGGCCCGACAATGAGCAGTTCTTC. The variable domain in full, with the rest retrieved from reference TRBV5-8 and TRBJ2-1, is EAGVTQSPTHLIKTRGQQATLRCSPISGHTSVYWYQQALGLGLQFLLWYDEGEERNRGNFPPRFSGRQFPNYSSELNVNALELEDSALYLCASRLGGGPDNEQFFGPGTRLTVL.

V gene TRBV28 combines with J gene TRBJ2-7, with 8 bases that match TRBD2. Germline trimming cut 5 bases from V and 4 bases from J; bases unmatched to any gene: 10. Germline values: CDR1 MDHEN, CDR2 SYDVKM. CDR3 length equals 15 residues. This CDR3 reads CASSRSGKSQYEQYF. The CDR3, as DNA: TGTGCCAGCAGTCGTAGCGGGAAGAGCCAATACGAGCAGTACTTC.

V is TRBV27 and J is TRBJ2-3, with unresolved D. Trimming took off 2 bases at V and 7 bases at J, with 4 bases between the two ends. From germline, CDR1 is MNHEY and CDR2 SMNVEV (reference sequence). The length of the CDR3 is 11 residues. CDR3 sequence: CASSLLNTQYF. In nucleotides, the CDR3 is TGTGCCAGCAGTTTACTTAATACGCAGTATTTT.

The rearrangement uses TRBV6-6 and TRBJ1-1, with TRBD1 identical over 8 bases. This CDR3 is built from 15 residues. The V gene end was trimmed by 5 bases and the J gene end by 5 bases; junction bases not matched to a gene: 10. The germline CDR1 and CDR2 sequences are MNHNY and SVGAGI (reference sequence). The CDR3 sequence is CASSPRSNRGTEAFF. As DNA, the CDR3 is TGTGCCAGCAGTCCACGCTCGAACAGGGGGACTGAAGCTTTCTTT.

This chain links TRBV7-2 with TRBJ2-1; the match to TRBD2 covers 7 bases. V dropped 1 base and J dropped 2; count of bases not matched to a gene: 2. There are 15 residues in the CDR3. The germline CDR1 and CDR2 sequences are SGHTA and FQGNSA. The chain's CDR3 is CASSLVAGAYNEQFF. CDR3 coding DNA: TGTGCCAGCAGCTTAGTGGCGGGGGCCTACAATGAGCAGTTCTTC. The entire variable domain, with the rest obtained from reference TRBV7-2 and TRBJ2-1, is as follows: GAGVSQSPSNKVTEKGKDVELRCDPISGHTALYWYRQSLGQGLEFLIYFQGNSAPDKSGLPSDRFSAERTGGSVSTLTIQRTQQEDSAVYLCASSLVAGAYNEQFFGPGTRLTVL.